This entry describes one TCR beta chain. Its specificity is unknown. With V trimmed by 1 base and J by 1 base, 3 bases remained unmatched. The CDR3 is 15 amino acids. Germline V gene data show CDR1 as SGHRS and CDR2 as YFSETQ. Running of the assay took place at deep level. The assay was immunoSEQ multiplex PCR, and TCRdb's table has in-frame clones only and misses some. The profile covers roughly 2.6 million clones, with approximately 94% appearing a single time and around 0.14% taken by the ten largest. This sample is drawn from a study of shared clonotypes between healthy human individuals. About the research overall: The study used three CD4 naive, three CD4 memory, two CD8 naive and one CD8 memory plate per donor. The study, taken as a whole, reports: Around 4.7% of naive CD4 clonotypes were shared across a handful of donors. Clonotypes which were not shared had lower generation probabilities than clonotypes that all four donors shared.

The chain joins TRBV5-1 to TRBJ2-3; 7 bases agree with TRBD1. This receptor was taken from a man aged 18 to 29 in good health. Sequencing was done on a sample of naive CD4+ T cells sorted from blood. Subset given: CD45RA+ positively selected. Here the CDR3 DNA reads TGCGCCAGCAGCTTGTGGGGACAGCGCACAGATACGCAGTATTTT. Amino acids: CASSLWGQRTDTQYF.